Below, 2 T cell receptor beta chains from the same sample are listed, as sequenced in a study of CD8+CD57+ T cells in acquired aplastic anemia (dated by TCRdb to the late 2010s). The patients picked for sequencing were ones in whom flow cytometry had shown an expansion of CD8+CD57+ cells. Instrument on record: Illumina HiSeq 2000. Genomic DNA served as template for TCR beta VDJ combination and CDR3 sequence profiling. TCRdb reran the public reads through fastp at Q25 and MiXCR, keeping productive beta chains. Each CDR3 protein appears once, grouped with its most common genes and DNA. This sample holds under 200,000 distinct CDR3 sequences; 71% were observed only once. The biggest ten clones account for 35% to 60% of the sample. Sequencing was performed on sorted CD4+, CD8+, or CD8+CD57+ T cells (not recorded which) from PBMCs. The receptors here all came from a human donor with aplastic anemia.

This chain joins TRBV10-3 and TRBJ1-2; D gene ambiguous. The CDR3 has 14 residues. Per germline, CDR1 ENHRY and CDR2 SYGVKD. Trimming pared 3 bases from V and 6 bases from J, leaving 14 bases between. The chain's CDR3 is CAISDNPLVDGYTF. The CDR3 DNA sequence: TGTGCCATCAGTGACAACCCCCTCGTCGATGGCTACACCTTC.

CDR3 in DNA: TGTGCCACCAGCAGAGAAGCTAGCTCCGATACGCAGTATTTT. Amino acids: CATSREASSDTQYF. This sequence joins TRBV15 and TRBJ2-3, with D perhaps TRBD2 (5 bases). The CDR3 has 14 residues. V shed 0 bases and J shed 6 bases, with 10 bases lying between them. CDR1 is LNHNV, CDR2 YYDKDF, per germline (reference sequence).